The sequence of this TCR beta chain was determined in a study of cytomegalovirus exposure and HLA in healthy donors. Study-level results: As was reported, the classifier diagnosed cytomegalovirus status with high specificity and sensitivity.

Note on this clone: Its cognate antigen is unknown.

This CDR3 region has 14 residues. In germline, CDR1 is PRHDT, CDR2 FYEKMQ (reference sequence). V was pared by 5 bases and J by 6 bases, with 16 bases between. With 60 Vbeta and 13 Jbeta primers, the PCR was carried out. The table came from immunoSEQ multiplex PCR; TCRdb's copy has only in-frame clones and leaves some out. The repertoire has roughly 170,000 clones, 80% of them found once; the top ten carry 0.5% to 0.8%. The clonotype was recovered from a boy between 10 and 17 years old in good health and CMV-seronegative. The chain joins TRBV13 to TRBJ1-1, with TRBD1 as a possible D gene (6 bases). Sequencing was done on a sample of PBMCs. In DNA, the CDR3 is TGTGCCAGCAGCCCAGAAAACAGGGCCCCTGAAGCTTTCTTT. Its translation: CASSPENRAPEAFF.